Below are 11 T cell receptor beta chains sequenced from a single sample in a study of blood T cell repertoires in COVID-19. Repertoires were generated with immunoSEQ multiplex PCR, while TCRdb's copy carries only in-frame clones and drops some. In the table there are 250,000 to 350,000 clones, 85% to 90% of which are singletons. Sequenced input: PBMCs or T cells enriched from blood (not recorded which). Receptor source: a woman in her late teens or twenties who had recovered from COVID-19.

J is TRBJ1-5 and V is TRBV28; no definite D call. Germline V gene lookup returns CDR1 MDHEN and CDR2 SYDVKM. The CDR3 spans 13 residues. V lost 5 bases, J lost 3 bases, and 8 bases lay in between. The CDR3 sequence: CASSGQINQPQHF. CDR3 DNA sequence: TGTGCCAGCAGTGGGCAGATCAATCAGCCCCAGCATTTT.

This clone occurred a few times. Other DNA sequences in this specimen translate into the identical CDR3. The V gene is TRBV5-5, the J gene TRBJ1-5; TRBD1 might be the D (6 bases). The V end lost 0 bases, the J end lost 6 bases, and 10 bases lay between the germline ends. This CDR3 is 14 amino acids long. CDR1 and CDR2 (germline): SGHKS, YYEKEE (reference sequence). CDR3 DNA: TGTGCCAGCAGCTTGGTAAGGGGGAGTCAGCCCCAGCATTTT. Translation: CASSLVRGSQPQHF. The complete variable domain, with remaining parts taken from reference TRBV5-5 and TRBJ1-5, reads DAGVTQSPTHLIKTRGQQVTLRCSPISGHKSVSWYQQVLGQGPQFIFQYYEKEERGRGNFPDRFSARQFPNYSSELNVNALLLGDSALYLCASSLVRGSQPQHFGDGTRLSIL.

DNA for the CDR3: TGTGCCAGCAGTGCAGAGGTACTCAACTATGGCTACACCTTC. As protein: CASSAEVLNYGYTF. This rearrangement joins TRBV2 to TRBJ1-2; no reliable D call. The CDR3 spans 14 residues. V was trimmed by 4 bases and J by 2 bases, leaving 11 bases between them. Germline lookup yields CDR1 SNHLY and CDR2 FYNNEI.

This chain connects TRBV5-1 to TRBJ2-3; D is possibly TRBD1 (6 bases). The V end was cut by 4 bases, the J end by 6 bases, with 18 bases between. CDR3 length: 15 residues. The germline V gene has CDR1 SGHRS and CDR2 YFSETQ. CDR3 coding DNA: TGCGCCAGCAGCGTCTATGCAGACAGGTCGGATACGCAGTATTTT. Translated: CASSVYADRSDTQYF.

This chain uses TRBV5-1 with TRBJ2-1, with 7 bases matching TRBD2. With 0 bases clipped from V and 8 bases from J, the junction kept 2 bases outside the gene matches. CDR1 and CDR2 (germline): SGHRS, YFSETQ. The CDR3 runs to 13 residues. This chain's CDR3 is CASSLVLADEQFF. In nucleotides, the CDR3 is TGCGCCAGCAGCTTGGTTCTAGCGGATGAGCAGTTCTTC.

This clone was counted between two and nine times. The genes are TRBV19 and TRBJ1-1; tentatively, D is TRBD1 (6 bases). CDR1 is LNHDA and CDR2 is SQIVND in the germline V gene (reference sequence). This CDR3 has 13 amino acids. Trimming took off 6 bases at V and 2 bases at J, with 10 bases between the two ends. Written as DNA, the CDR3 is TGTGCCAGTAGGCAGGGACAAAACACTGAAGCTTTCTTT. Its protein product is CASRQGQNTEAFF. Combining the CDR3 with reference TRBV19 and TRBJ1-1 gives the whole variable domain DGGITQSPKYLFRKEGQNVTLSCEQNLNHDAMYWYRQDPGQGLRLIYYSQIVNDFQKGDIAEGYSVSREKKESFPLTVTSAQKNPTAFYLCASRQGQNTEAFFGQGTRLTVV.

V and J are TRBV29-1 and TRBJ2-6; D might be TRBD1 (6 bases). The CDR3 runs to 15 residues. V was trimmed by 5 bases and J by 4 bases, leaving 15 bases between them. CDR1 SQVTM and CDR2 ANQGSEA come from the germline V gene. CDR3 DNA sequence: TGCAGCGTTCTTACAGGGTCTTCCGGGGCCAACGTCCTGACTTTC. The encoded protein is CSVLTGSSGANVLTF. Full variable domain (remainder filled in from reference TRBV29-1 and TRBJ2-6): SAVISQKPSRDICQRGTSLTIQCQVDSQVTMMFWYRQQPGQSLTLIATANQGSEATYESGFVIDKFPISRPNLTFSTLTVSNMSPEDSSIYLCSVLTGSSGANVLTFGAGSRLTVL.

The chain joins TRBV10-3 to TRBJ2-5; the D is unclear. Germline values: CDR1 ENHRY, CDR2 SYGVKD. V lost 7 bases, J lost 4 bases, and 13 bases lay in between. The CDR3 extends over 13 amino acids. CDR3 region: CAITVDIRETQYF. The CDR3 region has the DNA TGTGCCATCACAGTCGACATACGAGAGACCCAGTACTTC.

The table lists this clone with many counts. The rearrangement uses TRBV9 and TRBJ1-5, with 8 bases matching TRBD1. The germline V gene encodes CDR1 SGDLS and CDR2 YYNGEE. J gave up 1 base and V 4 bases, and 4 bases lay outside the gene matches. This CDR3 contains 15 residues. The CDR3 DNA is TGTGCCAGCAGCTGGACAGGGAAGAGCAATCAGCCCCAGCATTTT. It yields the protein CASSWTGKSNQPQHF.

This sequence joins TRBV2 and TRBJ1-2, with a possible D match to TRBD1 (5 bases). This CDR3 comprises 12 residues. From germline, CDR1 is SNHLY and CDR2 FYNNEI. V dropped 5 bases and J dropped 4 bases, with 8 bases sitting between them. The CDR3 sequence is CASSPGIYGYTF. The CDR3 region has the DNA TGTGCCAGCAGTCCAGGGATCTATGGCTACACCTTC.

V gene TRBV7-8 combines with J gene TRBJ2-7; 7 bases are a match to TRBD2. Germline loops: CDR1 SGHVS, CDR2 FQNEAQ. V lost 4 bases to trimming and J lost 0 bases; unmatched junction nucleotides: 6. There are 15 residues in the CDR3. DNA for the CDR3: TGTGCCAGCAGCTCCAGCCGGGACTACTCCTACGAGCAGTACTTC. Amino acid sequence: CASSSSRDYSYEQYF.